These 31 T cell receptor beta chains share one sample of origin, sequenced in a study of blood T cell repertoires in COVID-19. TCRdb's table, derived via immunoSEQ multiplex PCR, lists solely in-frame clones and lacks some. The sample holds around 68,000 clones; approximately 79% are singletons and the top ten take roughly a tenth. Sequencing input: peripheral blood. These receptor sequences come from a woman in her fifties or sixties with acute or convalescent COVID-19.

This clone has just a few counts. V gene TRBV2 combines with J gene TRBJ2-7, with 8 bases aligning to TRBD1. CDR3 size: 16 residues. The junction had 14 bases not matched to a gene; V was cut back by 6 bases and J by 4 bases. Per the germline V gene, CDR1 is SNHLY and CDR2 is FYNNEI. CDR3 in amino acids: CASSPRRGTGDYEQYF. DNA for the CDR3: TGTGCCAGCAGCCCCCGCCGTGGGACAGGTGATTACGAGCAGTACTTC. The whole variable domain, remainder taken from reference TRBV2 and TRBJ2-7, is EPEVTQTPSHQVTQMGQEVILRCVPISNHLYFYWYRQILGQKVEFLVSFYNNEISEKSEIFDDQFSVERPDGSNFTLKIRSTKLEDSAMYFCASSPRRGTGDYEQYFGPGTRLTVT.

This sequence joins TRBV2 and TRBJ1-1; D is possibly TRBD1 (6 bases). Germline values: CDR1 SNHLY, CDR2 FYNNEI. The CDR3 totals 13 residues. Trimming took off 5 bases at V and 3 bases at J, with 10 bases between the two ends. The CDR3: CASSRGQYTEAFF. Here the CDR3 DNA reads TGTGCCAGCAGTAGAGGACAGTACACTGAAGCTTTCTTT.

The chain has TRBV6-2 or TRBV6-3 and TRBJ2-1; 10 bases line up with TRBD2. The V and J ends lost 0 bases and 4 bases, in that order; junction bases with no gene match: 9. CDR1 and CDR2 from the germline V gene are MNHEY and SVGEGT. The CDR3 length is 18 residues. CDR3 in DNA: TGTGCCAGCAGTTACTCCGCGCTAGCGGGAGTTGAGTACAATGAGCAGTTCTTC. Translating gives CASSYSALAGVEYNEQFF.

This sequence joins TRBV2 and TRBJ2-2; D gene uncertain. Germline-derived CDR1 and CDR2 are SNHLY and FYNNEI. Trimming took off 8 bases at V and 7 bases at J, with 8 bases between the two ends. The CDR3 spans 11 residues. CDR3 loop: CASCYDGELFF. The CDR3 region has the DNA TGTGCCAGCTGCTACGACGGGGAGCTGTTTTTT. The variable domain in full, with the rest retrieved from reference TRBV2 and TRBJ2-2, is EPEVTQTPSHQVTQMGQEVILRCVPISNHLYFYWYRQILGQKVEFLVSFYNNEISEKSEIFDDQFSVERPDGSNFTLKIRSTKLEDSAMYFCASCYDGELFFGEGSRLTVL.

The chain couples TRBV3-1 (or the pseudogene TRBV3-2) to TRBJ2-7; TRBD1 matches at 9 bases. The junction had 3 bases not matched to a gene; V was cut back by 6 bases and J by 3 bases. The CDR3 has 13 amino acids. CDR1 is LGHDT and CDR2 is YNNKEL in the germline V gene (reference sequence). The CDR3 DNA follows: TGTGCCAGCAGTTGGGACAGGGACTACGAGCAGTACTTC. Protein product: CASSWDRDYEQYF.

This sequence joins TRBV7-2 and TRBJ2-4; D gene ambiguous. V lost 4 bases, J lost 12 bases, and 16 bases lay in between. The CDR3 runs to 13 residues. The germline V gene has CDR1 SGHTA and CDR2 FQGNSA. CDR3 sequence: CASSSPSIADQYF. Written as DNA, the CDR3 is TGTGCCAGCAGCTCCCCCTCAATCGCGGATCAGTACTTC.

The gene calls are TRBV6-2 or TRBV6-3 and TRBJ1-2; D unresolved. Germline V gene sequence: CDR1 MNHEY, CDR2 SVGEGT. The CDR3 contains 12 residues. The V and J ends lost 2 bases and 5 bases respectively, with 6 bases between them. CDR3 DNA: TGTGCCAGCAGTTACGGGCTTTATGGCTACACCTTC. Its protein product is CASSYGLYGYTF.

DNA for the CDR3: TGTGCCAGCAGCCAGGCGGGGATCTCTGGAAACACCATATATTTT. Translation gives CASSQAGISGNTIYF. The chain employs TRBV14 and TRBJ1-3; the D is unclear. Trimming took 3 bases from V and 0 from J, leaving 9 bases between them. Germline V gene sequence: CDR1 SGHDN, CDR2 FVKESK. This CDR3 spans 15 amino acids.

The chain links TRBV11-2 to TRBJ2-1; TRBD1 matches 9 bases. Germline V lookup: CDR1 SGHAT, CDR2 FQNNGV. The V gene end was trimmed by 5 bases and the J gene end by 6 bases; junction bases not matched to a gene: 5. This CDR3 contains 14 residues. DNA for the CDR3: TGTGCCAGCAGCCCTCAGACAGGGGGCAATGAGCAGTTCTTC. Translating it yields CASSPQTGGNEQFF.

The genes are TRBV19 and TRBJ1-2; D not resolved. The germline V gene has CDR1 LNHDA and CDR2 SQIVND (reference sequence). Trimming removed 6 bases at V and 2 bases at J, with 19 bases between. The CDR3 sequence is 16 residues long. For the CDR3, the DNA is TGTGCCAGTAGACCCCCGGGGTCACTAACGAACTATGGCTACACCTTC. Amino acid sequence: CASRPPGSLTNYGYTF. Filled out from reference TRBV19 and TRBJ1-2, the complete variable domain reads DGGITQSPKYLFRKEGQNVTLSCEQNLNHDAMYWYRQDPGQGLRLIYYSQIVNDFQKGDIAEGYSVSREKKESFPLTVTSAQKNPTAFYLCASRPPGSLTNYGYTFGSGTRLTVV.

The CDR3 spells CASSGDPRTSGGANIQYF. CDR3 nucleotide sequence: TGTGCCAGCAGCGGAGACCCTAGGACTAGCGGGGGGGCGAACATTCAGTACTTC. V and J are TRBV7-2 and TRBJ2-4; 15 nucleotides line up with TRBD2. V was clipped by 5 bases and J by 7 bases; unmatched bases: 12. The CDR3 totals 18 residues. CDR1 is SGHTA and CDR2 is FQGNSA in the germline V gene.

This chain uses TRBV18 with TRBJ1-2, with D tentatively TRBD1 (5 bases). CDR1 is KGHSH, CDR2 LQKENI, per germline. V dropped 5 bases and J dropped 6 bases, with 13 bases sitting between them. CDR3 length: 13 residues. CDR3 DNA sequence: TGTGCCAGCTCATCCCGACAGCTTGATGGCTACACCTTC. Protein product: CASSSRQLDGYTF.

This clone was seen only once. The chain recombines TRBV29-1 with TRBJ2-1; TRBD1 matches 7 bases. V lost 3 bases and J lost 9; bases outside the gene matches: 11. The CDR3 is 14 amino acids. CDR1 is SQVTM, CDR2 ANQGSEA, per germline. The CDR3 spells CSVDRSGGRGEQFF. The CDR3, as DNA: TGCAGCGTTGATAGGTCAGGGGGACGTGGTGAGCAGTTCTTC.

In its sample, this clone was seen a few times. J is TRBJ2-2 and V is TRBV5-5; 7 positions agree with TRBD2. This CDR3 spans 16 amino acids. Per germline, CDR1 SGHKS and CDR2 YYEKEE (reference sequence). With 0 bases clipped from V and 4 bases from J, the junction kept 6 bases outside the gene matches. Here the CDR3 DNA reads TGTGCCAGCAGCTTGGCGGGGGGATCGGGCACCGGGGAGCTGTTTTTT. It yields the protein CASSLAGGSGTGELFF.

A few counts support this clone. The chain links TRBV28 to TRBJ2-7; 9 bases line up with TRBD2. Germline V lookup: CDR1 MDHEN, CDR2 SYDVKM. This CDR3 spans 17 amino acids. Trimming at V came to 5 bases and at J to 3 bases, leaving 14 bases not matched to a gene. CDR3: CASSDRLAADPGYEQYF. CDR3 in DNA: TGTGCCAGCAGTGACCGACTAGCGGCGGACCCTGGCTACGAGCAGTACTTC.

The V call is TRBV14, the J call TRBJ1-6; a weak D match, TRBD1 (6 bases). The CDR3 extends over 14 amino acids. The germline V gene encodes CDR1 SGHDN and CDR2 FVKESK. Trimming cost V 3 bases and J 10 bases, with 13 bases left between them. As DNA, the CDR3 is TGTGCCAGCAGCCAGTCCAGGGGACGATCACCCCTCCACTTT. Amino acids: CASSQSRGRSPLHF.

This clone was counted a few times. This chain connects TRBV27 to TRBJ1-1, with 9 bases matching TRBD1. The CDR3 covers 17 residues. Germline V gene data show CDR1 as MNHEY and CDR2 as SMNVEV (reference sequence). Trimming removed 4 bases from V and 1 base from J; junction bases left unmatched: 10. CDR3 bases: TGTGCCAGCAGTTCTTATTTCGGACAGGGGCCGAACACTGAAGCTTTCTTT. Encoded protein: CASSSYFGQGPNTEAFF.

J is TRBJ2-1 and V is TRBV7-9, with 7 bases identical to TRBD2. The CDR3 is 16 residues long. Germline CDR1 reads SEHNR; CDR2 reads FQNEAQ (reference sequence). Trimming cost V 4 bases and J 0 bases; bases outside gene matches: 6. The CDR3 loop reads CASSSNGGSSYNEQFF. The DNA of the CDR3 is TGTGCCAGCAGCTCTAACGGCGGGAGCTCCTACAATGAGCAGTTCTTC.

The gene calls are TRBV6-5 and TRBJ1-6, with 7 bases lining up with TRBD1. V was clipped by 6 bases and J by 8 bases; unmatched bases: 10. Germline CDR1 reads MNHEY; CDR2 reads SVGAGI. The CDR3 runs to 15 residues. The CDR3 protein is CASRTLTGNHSPLHF. CDR3 sequence (DNA): TGTGCCAGCAGGACACTGACAGGGAATCATTCACCCCTCCACTTT.

V gene TRBV11-2 combines with J gene TRBJ2-7, with D maybe TRBD1 (5 bases). Germline values: CDR1 SGHAT, CDR2 FQNNGV. This CDR3 is 14 amino acids long. Deletions cut 8 bases from V and 0 bases from J, with 14 bases between. The CDR3 protein is CASGPTVFSYEQYF. In DNA, the CDR3 is TGTGCCAGCGGTCCGACAGTCTTCTCCTACGAGCAGTACTTC.

The V call is TRBV2, the J call TRBJ1-2; 11 nucleotides match TRBD1. V was clipped by 6 bases and J by 4 bases; unmatched bases: 10. Germline CDR1 and CDR2: SNHLY and FYNNEI. The CDR3 has 16 amino acids. The CDR3, as DNA: TGTGCCAGCAGCCCGGGACAGGGGGGACTGTCCTATGGCTACACCTTC. Its protein product is CASSPGQGGLSYGYTF.

This clone came up a few times. The chain recombines TRBV5-1 with TRBJ1-1; tentative D call: TRBD1 (6 bases). The CDR3 has 16 amino acids. Trimming shortened V by 0 bases and J by 2 bases, and 14 bases separated the two germline ends. Per the germline V gene, CDR1 is SGHRS and CDR2 is YFSETQ. CDR3 nucleotide sequence: TGCGCCAGCAGCTTGGCCTTACAGGGAACAAACACTGAAGCTTTCTTT. Translated: CASSLALQGTNTEAFF.

The V gene is TRBV6-5, the J gene TRBJ1-2; D possibly corresponds to TRBD1 (5 bases). Trimming shortened V by 5 bases and J by 6 bases, and 13 bases separated the two germline ends. Germline CDR1 reads MNHEY; CDR2 reads SVGAGI. The length of the CDR3 is 13 residues. CDR3 amino acids: CASSTPGGNGYTF. In DNA, the CDR3 is TGTGCCAGCAGTACCCCGGGGGGAAATGGCTACACCTTC.

The chain is built from TRBV7-6 and TRBJ2-1; 8 nucleotides match TRBD2. J gave up 10 bases and V 5 bases, and 13 bases lay outside the gene matches. The CDR3 is 15 amino acids. CDR1 and CDR2 (germline): SGHVS, FNYEAQ. The CDR3 sequence is CASSHRGGPNVEQFF. CDR3 sequence (DNA): TGTGCCAGCAGCCACCGCGGGGGGCCCAACGTGGAGCAGTTCTTC.

The genes are TRBV5-4 and TRBJ1-2; D call uncertain. V was shortened by 0 bases and J by 9 bases, with 15 bases between the two germline ends. The CDR3 runs to 14 residues. The germline CDR1 and CDR2 sequences are SGHNT and YYREEE (reference sequence). The CDR3 bases are TGTGCCAGCAGCTTGGACCGAATCGACATGAGCTACACCTTC. Translating gives CASSLDRIDMSYTF.

The V call is TRBV11-2, the J call TRBJ1-1; D ambiguous. The germline CDR1 and CDR2 sequences are SGHAT and FQNNGV. V shed 2 bases and J shed 0 bases, with 7 bases lying between them. The CDR3 is made up of 14 amino acids. CDR3 in amino acids: CASSLQYMNTEAFF. The CDR3 DNA follows: TGTGCCAGCAGCTTACAGTACATGAACACTGAAGCTTTCTTT.

This clone came up a few times. The rearrangement uses TRBV7-2 and TRBJ1-2; D is possibly TRBD1 (6 bases). Per germline, CDR1 SGHTA and CDR2 FQGNSA. CDR3 size: 15 residues. Trimming cost V 5 bases and J 2 bases, with 15 bases left between them. The CDR3 DNA reads TGTGCCAGCAGCCCTACACAGGGTCTAAACTATGGCTACACCTTC. Amino acids: CASSPTQGLNYGYTF.

The sample holds one count of this clone. The genes are TRBV7-9 and TRBJ2-3; TRBD2 matches 13 bases. CDR3 length: 16 amino acids. CDR1 and CDR2 from the germline V gene are SEHNR and FQNEAQ (reference sequence). The V segment lost 5 bases and the J segment 3 bases; nucleotides outside the gene matches: 5. CDR3 in DNA: TGTGCCAGCAGCCCTGGACTAGCGGGGGCTACAGATACGCAGTATTTT. Amino acids: CASSPGLAGATDTQYF.

This sequence joins TRBV7-2 and TRBJ1-5; D not resolved. V dropped 1 base and J dropped 0 bases, with 7 bases sitting between them. The germline gives CDR1 SGHTA, CDR2 FQGNSA. The CDR3 contains 15 residues. The CDR3 sequence is CASSLVQNSNQPQHF. The CDR3 region has the DNA TGTGCCAGCAGCTTAGTTCAGAATAGCAATCAGCCCCAGCATTTT.

The chain carries TRBV7-3 and TRBJ2-5; 7 bases agree with TRBD1. The CDR3 consists of 15 residues. V was pared by 5 bases and J by 1 base, with 7 bases of the junction left unmatched. Germline CDR1 is SGHTA and CDR2 is FQGTGA. DNA for the CDR3: TGTGCCAGCAGCCCCCAGACAGGGTTCCAAGAGACCCAGTACTTC. The encoded protein is CASSPQTGFQETQYF.

This clone has only one observation. This chain joins TRBV7-8 and TRBJ2-7; perhaps TRBD1 as D (6 bases). The V and J ends lost 10 bases and 2 bases respectively, with 18 bases between them. Germline CDR1 SGHVS, CDR2 FQNEAQ. The CDR3 totals 14 residues. The CDR3 nucleotides read TGTGCCACCACACAGGGTGGGATCACCTACGAGCAGTACTTC. It encodes CATTQGGITYEQYF.